This T cell receptor (beta chain) came from a study of T cell responses to AZD1222 COVID-19 vaccine. Study-level findings and limits: There were mostly white British donors and more females than males, and clonal diversity was possibly underestimated.

Clones were sequenced by immunoSEQ multiplex PCR, and TCRdb holds only the in-frame ones, with some missing. The sample holds around 170,000 clones, just over 90% seen once. To note about this clone: The antigen is not known.

Sequenced here: peripheral blood, sampled on day 0 of AZD1222 vaccination. This clonotype was obtained from an adult in good health.

CDR3 region: CASSLAQGGYEQYF. The CDR3 DNA reads as TGCGCCAGCAGCTTGGCACAGGGGGGCTACGAGCAGTACTTC. The chain links TRBV5-1 to TRBJ2-7; 8 bases align to TRBD1. Germline trimming cut 0 bases from V and 3 bases from J; bases unmatched to any gene: 2. The CDR3 has 14 residues. The germline gives CDR1 SGHRS, CDR2 YFSETQ.